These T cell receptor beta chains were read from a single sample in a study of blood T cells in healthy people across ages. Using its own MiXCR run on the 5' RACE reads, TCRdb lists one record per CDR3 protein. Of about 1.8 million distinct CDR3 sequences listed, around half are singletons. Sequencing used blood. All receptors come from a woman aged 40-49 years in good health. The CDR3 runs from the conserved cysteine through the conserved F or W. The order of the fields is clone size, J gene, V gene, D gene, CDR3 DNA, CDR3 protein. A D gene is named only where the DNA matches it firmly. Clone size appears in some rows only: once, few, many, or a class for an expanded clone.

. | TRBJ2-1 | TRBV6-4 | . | TGTGCCAGCAGTGACCGGGACTGGAAAGACAATGAGCAGTTCTTC | CASSDRDWKDNEQFF
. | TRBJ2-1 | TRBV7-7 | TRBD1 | TGTGCTAGCAGCTTAGAAGGGACAGCGGATGAGCAGTTCTTC | CASSLEGTADEQFF
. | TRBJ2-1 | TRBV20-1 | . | TGCAGTGCTTATAGGGATGAGCAGTTCTTC | CSAYRDEQFF
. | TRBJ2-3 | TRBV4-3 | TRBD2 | TGCGCCAGCAGCCGGCAGCGGGGGTACACAGATACGCAGTATTTT | CASSRQRGYTDTQYF
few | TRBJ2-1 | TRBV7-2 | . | TGTGCCAGCAGCTTAGATGGTGGGGCTAGCGAGGGGTTCTTC | CASSLDGGASEGFF
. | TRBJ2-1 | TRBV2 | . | TGTGCCAGCATTATGACTGGCGGGGATCGAAGTCGAAATGAGCAGTTCTTC | CASIMTGGDRSRNEQFF
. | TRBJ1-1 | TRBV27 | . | TGTGCCAGCAGTTCACATGGTTCACAGAACACTGAAGCTTTCTTT | CASSSHGSQNTEAFF
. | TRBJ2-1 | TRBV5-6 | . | TGTGCCAGCAGTCCCTTCAGGTACTCCTACAATGAGCAGTTCTTC | CASSPFRYSYNEQFF
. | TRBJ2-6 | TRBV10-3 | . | TGTGCCATCAGGGCGACGGGCACGAGCTCTGGGGCCAACGTCCTGACTTTC | CAIRATGTSSGANVLTF
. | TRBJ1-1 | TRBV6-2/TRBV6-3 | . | TGTGCCAGCACTCACGCAGGAGGGCAAGAAGCTTTCTTT | CASTHAGGQEAFF
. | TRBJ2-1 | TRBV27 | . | TGTGCCAGCAGGACCGAGTTACTAGCTAACGAGCAGTTCTTC | CASRTELLANEQFF
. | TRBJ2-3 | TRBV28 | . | TGTGCCAGCAGTGTATCAGCACTTGGTGATACGCAGTATTTT | CASSVSALGDTQYF
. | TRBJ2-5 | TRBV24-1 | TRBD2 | TGTGCCGCCAGTGGAGGGACTAGCGGCGAGACCCAGTACTTC | CAASGGTSGETQYF
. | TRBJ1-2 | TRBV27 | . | TGTGCCAGCAGAGAAAACTTCCTCTGGGGCTACACCTTC | CASRENFLWGYTF
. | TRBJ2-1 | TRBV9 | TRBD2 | TGTGCCAGCAGCGCCGGACTAGCGGGGTTTGATGAGCAGTTCTTC | CASSAGLAGFDEQFF
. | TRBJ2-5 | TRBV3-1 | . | TGTGCCAGCAGCCAAGAAGCCCTAGGACAGTTGACCCAGTACTTC | CASSQEALGQLTQYF
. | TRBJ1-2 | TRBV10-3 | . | TGTGCCATCAGTCCTGAACCAGGGGTAAGCGTCGATGGCTACACCTTC | CAISPEPGVSVDGYTF
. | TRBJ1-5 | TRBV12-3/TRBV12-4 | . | TGTGCCAGCAGTTTAAGCGGGGCTGGAAGCAATCAGCCCCAGCATTTT | CASSLSGAGSNQPQHF
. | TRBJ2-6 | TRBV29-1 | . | TGCAGCGTTGCCGGGACGTCGGACGGTTTGGGGGCCAACGTCCTGACTTTC | CSVAGTSDGLGANVLTF
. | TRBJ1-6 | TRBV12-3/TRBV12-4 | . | TGTGCCAGCAGTTTAGAGGGTATTACACCCCTCCACTTT | CASSLEGITPLHF
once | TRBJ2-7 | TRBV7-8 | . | TGTGCCAGCAGCTTAGACGAGTTCCGCTCCTACAATGAGCAGTACTTC | CASSLDEFRSYNEQYF
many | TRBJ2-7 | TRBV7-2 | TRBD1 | TGTGCCAGCAGTCGTGACAGGGGGAAGACCTACGAGCAGTACTTC | CASSRDRGKTYEQYF
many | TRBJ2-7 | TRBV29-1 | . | TGCAGCGTTGTTCAGCGGACCTCCTACGAGCAGTACTTC | CSVVQRTSYEQYF
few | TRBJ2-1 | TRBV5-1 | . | TGCGCCAGCAGCTTGATCCCCTCTTTGAATGAGCAGTTCTTC | CASSLIPSLNEQFF
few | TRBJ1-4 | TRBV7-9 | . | TGTGCCAGCGGTGGCCCTAATGAAAAACTGTTTTTT | CASGGPNEKLFF
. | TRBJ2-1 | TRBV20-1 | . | TGCAGTGCTAGGACCAGGGTTGGGGGCTACGAGCAGTTCTTC | CSARTRVGGYEQFF
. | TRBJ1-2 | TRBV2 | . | TGTGCCAGCAGTGAAGCTGGCAAAGCTAACTATGGCTACACCTTC | CASSEAGKANYGYTF
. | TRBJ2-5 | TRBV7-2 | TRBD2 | TGTGCCAGCAGCTCGACAACTAGCGGGGGGGTAAAGACCCAGTACTTC | CASSSTTSGGVKTQYF
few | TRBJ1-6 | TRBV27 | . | TGTGCCAGCAGTCCCCATGGGGCATCCCTCCACTTT | CASSPHGASLHF
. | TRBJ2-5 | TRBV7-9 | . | TGTGCCAGCAGGCTGGGACGGCTTGGAGAGACCCAGTACTTC | CASRLGRLGETQYF
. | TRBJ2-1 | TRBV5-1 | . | TGCGCCAGCAGTCCCCCTCCTACAGAGACCAATGAGCAGTTCTTC | CASSPPPTETNEQFF
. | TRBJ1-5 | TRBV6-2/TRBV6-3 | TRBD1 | TGTGCCAGCAGTTACTCGGGACAGGGGAAGCCCCAGCATTTT | CASSYSGQGKPQHF
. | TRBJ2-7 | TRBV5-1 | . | TGCGCCAGCAGCCTGGTGACAGTGGGGGAGCAGTACTTC | CASSLVTVGEQYF
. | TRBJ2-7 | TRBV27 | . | TGTGCCAGCTCGTACCGGAGGGGGCAAGCCTACGAGCAGTACTTC | CASSYRRGQAYEQYF
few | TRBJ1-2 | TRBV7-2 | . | TGTGCCAGCAGCCGATCCCAGGACTATGGCTACACCTTC | CASSRSQDYGYTF
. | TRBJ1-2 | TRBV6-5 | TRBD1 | TGTGCCAGCAGTCAACACAGGGGGCAAACAAGCTACACCTTC | CASSQHRGQTSYTF
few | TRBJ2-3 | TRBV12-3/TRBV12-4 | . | TGTGCCAGCAGAACGGACAGATCAGACACAGATACGCAGTATTTT | CASRTDRSDTDTQYF
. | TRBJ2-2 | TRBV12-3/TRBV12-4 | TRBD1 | TGTGCCAGCAGTCTGCAGGGGGACACCGGGGAGCTGTTTTTT | CASSLQGDTGELFF
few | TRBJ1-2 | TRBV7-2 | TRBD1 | TGTGCCAGCAGCTTAGAGAGGGGGCTGACAGGGAACTATGGCTACACCTTC | CASSLERGLTGNYGYTF
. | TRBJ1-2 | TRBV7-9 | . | TGTGCCAGCAGCGCCCGGACGGGCCTGGGCTATGGCTACACCTTC | CASSARTGLGYGYTF
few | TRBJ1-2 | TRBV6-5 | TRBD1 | TGTGCCAGCACCGACAGGGGACATGGCTACACCTTC | CASTDRGHGYTF
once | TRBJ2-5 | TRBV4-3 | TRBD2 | TGCGCCAGCAGCCGAACCGGGACTAGCGGGGTGTCGGAGACCCAGTACTTC | CASSRTGTSGVSETQYF
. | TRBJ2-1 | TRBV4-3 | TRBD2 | TGCGCCAGCAGCCAAGATGGGAGACGGACTAGCGGAACTTGGAATGAGCAGTTCTTC | CASSQDGRRTSGTWNEQFF
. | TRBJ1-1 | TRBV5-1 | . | TGCGCCAGCAGCTTGACCGCCGGCAGCTTGAACACTGAAGCTTTCTTT | CASSLTAGSLNTEAFF
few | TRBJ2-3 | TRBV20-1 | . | TGCAGCATAAGGGTGGTAGCGGATACGCAGTATTTT | CSIRVVADTQYF
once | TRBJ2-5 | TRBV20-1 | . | TGCAGTGGAGCCAGGGGAGCGGTTGAAGAGACCCAGTACTTC | CSGARGAVEETQYF
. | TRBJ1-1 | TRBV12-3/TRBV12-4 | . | TGTGCCAGCAGTTTGGGGACGTCGAACACTGAAGCTTTCTTT | CASSLGTSNTEAFF
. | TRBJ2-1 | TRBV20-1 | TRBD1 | TGCAGTGCCCTGGGACAGGGTGCCTCCTACAATGAGCAGTTCTTC | CSALGQGASYNEQFF
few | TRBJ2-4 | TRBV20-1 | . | TGCAGTGTGAGGACCCGGGACAAAAACATTCAGTACTTC | CSVRTRDKNIQYF
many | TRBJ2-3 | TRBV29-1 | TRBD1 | TGCAGCGTTGTACCTTCCGACAGACAGGGGGCACATACGCAGTATTTT | CSVVPSDRQGAHTQYF
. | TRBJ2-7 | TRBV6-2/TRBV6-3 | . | TGTGCCAGCAACTTTGCAGGACAGACCTACGAGCAGTACTTC | CASNFAGQTYEQYF
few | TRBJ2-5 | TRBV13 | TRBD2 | TGTGCCAGCAGCTCAACTAGCGCGTCTCAAGAGACCCAGTACTTC | CASSSTSASQETQYF
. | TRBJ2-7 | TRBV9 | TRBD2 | TGTGCCAGCAGCGGCACTAGCGGGGGCACTCCCTACGAGCAGTACTTC | CASSGTSGGTPYEQYF